This T cell receptor beta chain was identified in a study of CD8+CD57+ T cells in acquired aplastic anemia. Study context: Across the sorted CD4+ and CD8+ cells, DNA amounts averaged roughly 3 ug.

Only patients with CD8+CD57+ cell expansion on flow cytometry were chosen for sequencing. Each patient had severe acquired aplastic anemia. Patients had not yet gotten any therapy when their blood was taken for sampling. Germline V gives CDR1 ENHRY, CDR2 SYGVKD. V was clipped by 5 bases and J by 2 bases, with 10 bases between them. This CDR3 is 13 amino acids long. The TCR beta profiling, which covered VDJ combination and CDR3 sequence, was carried out using genomic DNA as the template. TCRdb re-analysed the reads in MiXCR, keeping a single row per CDR3 protein. Among a few hundred thousand distinct CDR3 sequences listed, roughly 61% were seen once.

This chain connects TRBV10-3 to TRBJ2-7; unclear D gene. The receptor's source is a human donor with aplastic anemia. The sequencing sample was made of sorted CD4+, CD8+, or CD8+CD57+ T cells (not recorded which) from PBMCs. The CDR3 is CAISTAATYEQYF. CDR3 in DNA: TGTGCCATCAGTACAGCTGCCACCTACGAGCAGTACTTC.